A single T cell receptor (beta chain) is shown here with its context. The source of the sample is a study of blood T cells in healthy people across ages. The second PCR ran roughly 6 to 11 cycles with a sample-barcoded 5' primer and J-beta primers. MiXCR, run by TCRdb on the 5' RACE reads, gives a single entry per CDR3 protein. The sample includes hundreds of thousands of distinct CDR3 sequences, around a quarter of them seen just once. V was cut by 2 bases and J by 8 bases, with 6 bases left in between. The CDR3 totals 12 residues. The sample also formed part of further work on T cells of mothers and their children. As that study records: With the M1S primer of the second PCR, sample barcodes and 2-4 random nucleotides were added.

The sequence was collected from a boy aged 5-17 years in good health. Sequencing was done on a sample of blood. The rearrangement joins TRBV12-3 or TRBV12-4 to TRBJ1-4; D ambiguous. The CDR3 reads CASSLTREKLFF. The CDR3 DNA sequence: TGTGCCAGCAGTTTAACCAGGGAAAAACTGTTTTTT.